These T cell receptor beta chains were read from a single sample in a study of T cells after yellow fever vaccination. TCRdb fed the 5' RACE reads into MiXCR, producing one record per CDR3 protein. The profile shows under 300,000 distinct CDR3 sequences, 6.5% to 8.5% of them singletons. The sequencing here drew on CD4+ T cells sorted from PBMCs, taken 15 days after the yellow fever booster vaccination. Receptors were obtained from a man aged 30 to 45 who received the YFV17D yellow fever vaccine. The CDR3 runs from the conserved cysteine through the conserved F or W. A D gene is named only where the DNA matches it firmly. Clone size is given for some rows only: seen once, a few or many times, or a class if the clone is expanded.

J: TRBJ2-3; size: NA; D: NA; V: TRBV25-1; CDR3: CASGRTGRGTDTQYF; DNA: TGTGCCAGCGGCCGGACGGGAAGAGGCACAGATACGCAGTATTTT
J: TRBJ2-1; size: NA; D: NA; V: TRBV9; CDR3: CASSVGGFGSYNEQFF; DNA: TGTGCCAGCAGCGTAGGGGGTTTCGGGTCCTACAATGAGCAGTTCTTC
J: TRBJ2-7; size: many; D: TRBD1; V: TRBV24-1; CDR3: CATSEHGQGASGEQYF; DNA: TGTGCCACCAGTGAACATGGACAGGGGGCGTCGGGCGAGCAGTACTTC
J: TRBJ2-1; size: few; D: NA; V: TRBV15; CDR3: CATHRKGGVSYNEQFF; DNA: TGTGCCACCCACAGAAAGGGGGGTGTCTCCTACAATGAGCAGTTCTTC
J: TRBJ2-7; size: NA; D: NA; V: TRBV7-2; CDR3: CASSLDVVSYEQYF; DNA: TGTGCCAGCAGCTTAGATGTCGTCTCCTACGAGCAGTACTTC
J: TRBJ2-3; size: NA; D: NA; V: TRBV20-1; CDR3: CSARGGADTQYF; DNA: TGCAGTGCTAGGGGCGGAGCAGATACGCAGTATTTT
J: TRBJ2-1; size: many; D: NA; V: TRBV4-3; CDR3: CASSQAVGRTVVNEQFF; DNA: TGCGCCAGCAGCCAAGCGGTGGGCCGAACGGTGGTTAATGAGCAGTTCTTC
J: TRBJ2-2; size: NA; D: NA; V: TRBV20-1; CDR3: CSAVVGERVTGELFF; DNA: TGCAGTGCCGTAGTAGGGGAGAGGGTCACCGGGGAGCTGTTTTTT
J: TRBJ2-3; size: NA; D: NA; V: TRBV20-1; CDR3: CSPRSGGTDTQYF; DNA: TGCAGTCCGAGATCTGGGGGAACAGATACGCAGTATTTT
J: TRBJ2-2; size: many; D: NA; V: TRBV15; CDR3: CATSREPDANTGELFF; DNA: TGTGCCACCAGCAGAGAACCAGATGCGAACACCGGGGAGCTGTTTTTT
J: TRBJ2-2; size: few; D: NA; V: TRBV10-3; CDR3: CAISGGLRLSTGELFF; DNA: TGTGCCATCAGTGGGGGTCTGAGACTCAGCACCGGGGAGCTGTTTTTT
J: TRBJ2-3; size: few; D: TRBD1; V: TRBV6-5; CDR3: CASSYPPGTVPPTQYF; DNA: TGTGCCAGCAGTTACCCCCCCGGGACAGTACCTCCTACGCAGTATTTT
J: TRBJ2-7; size: NA; D: TRBD2; V: TRBV3-1; CDR3: CASSPSGRSEQYF; DNA: TGTGCCAGCAGCCCCAGCGGGAGGAGCGAGCAGTACTTC
J: TRBJ2-7; size: NA; D: TRBD2; V: TRBV15; CDR3: CATSRERLAGSYEQYF; DNA: TGTGCCACCAGCAGAGAGAGACTAGCGGGGTCCTACGAGCAGTACTTC
J: TRBJ2-3; size: NA; D: TRBD1; V: TRBV6-1; CDR3: CASSENGAGGADTQYF; DNA: TGTGCCAGCAGTGAAAACGGGGCAGGGGGTGCAGATACGCAGTATTTT
J: TRBJ1-2; size: many; D: NA; V: TRBV29-1; CDR3: CSVAYQHGGYTF; DNA: TGCAGCGTGGCTTACCAGCACGGTGGCTACACCTTC
J: TRBJ1-1; size: few; D: NA; V: TRBV29-1; CDR3: CSVRRTSGTEAFF; DNA: TGCAGCGTACGACGGACATCGGGGACTGAAGCTTTCTTT
J: TRBJ2-7; size: many; D: TRBD1; V: TRBV5-1; CDR3: CASSLNRGYEQYF; DNA: TGTGCCAGCAGCTTAAACAGGGGTTACGAGCAGTACTTC
J: TRBJ2-1; size: many; D: NA; V: TRBV7-6; CDR3: CASTPGLASEQFF; DNA: TGTGCCAGCACCCCCGGGTTAGCTAGTGAGCAGTTCTTC
J: TRBJ2-3; size: many; D: NA; V: TRBV12-3/TRBV12-4; CDR3: CASSLTTERGTQYF; DNA: TGTGCCAGCAGCTTGACGACAGAGAGGGGTACGCAGTATTTT
J: TRBJ2-5; size: many; D: NA; V: TRBV10-1; CDR3: CASSPISGETQYF; DNA: TGCGCCAGCAGTCCCATATCGGGAGAGACCCAGTACTTC
J: TRBJ2-7; size: NA; D: NA; V: TRBV2; CDR3: CASSGLQVEREQYF; DNA: TGTGCCAGCAGTGGTTTACAGGTGGAGAGGGAGCAGTACTTC
J: TRBJ2-3; size: many; D: TRBD2; V: TRBV5-1; CDR3: CASSPGLAGGRTDTQYF; DNA: TGCGCCAGCAGCCCGGGACTAGCGGGAGGCCGCACAGATACGCAGTATTTT
J: TRBJ2-7; size: many; D: NA; V: TRBV29-1; CDR3: CSVDGGRGVDF; DNA: TGCAGCGTTGACGGGGGACGGGGAGTAGACTTC
J: TRBJ2-2; size: NA; D: TRBD2; V: TRBV19; CDR3: CASKIRLAGTGDLFF; DNA: TGTGCCAGTAAAATCCGACTAGCGGGAACCGGGGATCTGTTTTTT
J: TRBJ1-5; size: NA; D: NA; V: TRBV7-2; CDR3: CASSSDNQPQHF; DNA: TGTGCCAGCAGCTCTGACAATCAGCCCCAGCATTTT
J: TRBJ1-4; size: many; D: TRBD1; V: TRBV11-2; CDR3: CASSFTTGPTATNEKLFF; DNA: TGTGCCAGCAGCTTCACGACAGGGCCCACAGCAACTAATGAAAAACTGTTTTTT
J: TRBJ2-2; size: many; D: NA; V: TRBV20-1; CDR3: CSAIGAGVNTGELFF; DNA: TGCAGTGCTATTGGTGCAGGGGTGAACACCGGGGAGCTGTTTTTT
J: TRBJ2-5; size: NA; D: NA; V: TRBV7-3; CDR3: CASSPNSIAETQYF; DNA: TGTGCCAGCAGCCCTAACTCCATAGCCGAGACCCAGTACTTC
J: TRBJ2-1; size: NA; D: TRBD2; V: TRBV28; CDR3: CASVPNLGREGYEQFF; DNA: TGTGCCAGCGTCCCAAATCTAGGGCGGGAGGGCTATGAGCAGTTCTTC
J: TRBJ2-7; size: many; D: NA; V: TRBV6-2/TRBV6-3; CDR3: CASSWGPVYEQYF; DNA: TGTGCCAGCAGTTGGGGACCTGTCTACGAGCAGTACTTC
J: TRBJ1-1; size: many; D: NA; V: TRBV7-2; CDR3: CASSLVGGATEAFF; DNA: TGTGCCAGCAGCTTAGTCGGTGGGGCCACTGAAGCTTTCTTT
J: TRBJ2-1; size: few; D: NA; V: TRBV7-8; CDR3: CASSARTGPANNEQFF; DNA: TGTGCCAGCAGCGCTCGAACAGGACCAGCTAACAATGAGCAGTTCTTC
J: TRBJ1-3; size: few; D: NA; V: TRBV10-3; CDR3: CAITQGVRNTIYF; DNA: TGTGCCATCACACAGGGTGTTAGAAACACCATATATTTT
J: TRBJ2-4; size: NA; D: NA; V: TRBV28; CDR3: CASSFAFIQYF; DNA: TGTGCCAGCAGTTTCGCATTCATTCAGTACTTC
J: TRBJ2-5; size: NA; D: NA; V: TRBV29-1; CDR3: CSVESPYQETQYF; DNA: TGCAGCGTCGAAAGTCCCTACCAAGAGACCCAGTACTTC
J: TRBJ1-6; size: NA; D: TRBD1; V: TRBV12-3/TRBV12-4; CDR3: CASSNRGLSPLHF; DNA: TGTGCCAGCAGCAACAGGGGACTTTCACCCCTCCACTTT
J: TRBJ2-3; size: NA; D: TRBD2; V: TRBV20-1; CDR3: CSARGATSGSTDTQYF; DNA: TGCAGTGCTAGAGGGGCAACTAGCGGGAGCACAGATACGCAGTATTTT
J: TRBJ2-3; size: few; D: TRBD1; V: TRBV7-2; CDR3: CASLRGQGLATDTQYF; DNA: TGTGCCAGCCTTAGGGGACAGGGATTAGCCACAGATACGCAGTATTTT
J: TRBJ2-7; size: few; D: TRBD2; V: TRBV12-3/TRBV12-4; CDR3: CASGKREGLDEQYF; DNA: TGTGCCAGCGGGAAGCGGGAGGGCCTGGACGAGCAGTACTTC
J: TRBJ1-1; size: NA; D: NA; V: TRBV5-6; CDR3: CASKELNTEAFF; DNA: TGTGCCAGTAAAGAGCTGAACACTGAAGCTTTCTTT
J: TRBJ2-3; size: NA; D: TRBD2; V: TRBV5-1; CDR3: CASTRLASTDTQYF; DNA: TGCGCCAGCACCCGACTAGCTTCCACAGATACGCAGTATTTT
J: TRBJ2-7; size: NA; D: TRBD1; V: TRBV20-1; CDR3: CSARENRGRFEQYF; DNA: TGCAGTGCTAGAGAGAACAGGGGGCGCTTCGAGCAGTACTTC
J: TRBJ1-1; size: many; D: NA; V: TRBV20-1; CDR3: CSAREVGTPRHTEAFF; DNA: TGCAGTGCTAGAGAAGTCGGGACCCCTCGGCACACTGAAGCTTTCTTT
J: TRBJ1-5; size: NA; D: NA; V: TRBV20-1; CDR3: CSARGGGGNQPQHF; DNA: TGCAGTGCTAGAGGGGGAGGGGGGAATCAGCCCCAGCATTTT
J: TRBJ1-3; size: few; D: NA; V: TRBV4-2; CDR3: CASSHGGASTLSGNTIYF; DNA: TGTGCCAGCAGCCACGGAGGGGCGTCGACCCTCTCTGGAAACACCATATATTTT
J: TRBJ2-5; size: few; D: TRBD1; V: TRBV4-3; CDR3: CASSRFGTGDETQYF; DNA: TGCGCCAGCAGCCGATTCGGGACAGGGGACGAGACCCAGTACTTC
J: TRBJ1-2; size: NA; D: NA; V: TRBV18; CDR3: CASSPRGESYTF; DNA: TGTGCCAGCTCACCACGGGGGGAGAGCTACACCTTC
J: TRBJ2-3; size: NA; D: TRBD1; V: TRBV9; CDR3: CASSSRTGAADTQYF; DNA: TGTGCCAGCAGCTCCCGGACAGGGGCGGCAGATACGCAGTATTTT
J: TRBJ2-7; size: many; D: NA; V: TRBV11-2; CDR3: CASSFIGEQYF; DNA: TGTGCCAGCAGCTTCATCGGGGAGCAGTACTTC
J: TRBJ2-5; size: many; D: NA; V: TRBV20-1; CDR3: CSASGRRETQYF; DNA: TGCAGTGCTAGCGGGAGAAGAGAGACCCAGTACTTC
J: TRBJ2-1; size: many; D: NA; V: TRBV11-2; CDR3: CASSPQRDEQFF; DNA: TGTGCCAGCAGCCCTCAGAGGGATGAGCAGTTCTTC
J: TRBJ2-3; size: many; D: NA; V: TRBV12-3/TRBV12-4; CDR3: CASSFTRGTDTQYF; DNA: TGTGCCAGCAGTTTCACCCGGGGCACAGATACGCAGTATTTT
J: TRBJ2-7; size: many; D: NA; V: TRBV11-2; CDR3: CASSQSQDYEQYF; DNA: TGTGCCAGCAGCCAGAGCCAGGACTACGAGCAGTACTTC
J: TRBJ2-7; size: NA; D: TRBD2; V: TRBV29-1; CDR3: CSATTSGAYEQYF; DNA: TGCAGCGCCACGACTAGCGGGGCCTACGAGCAGTACTTC
J: TRBJ2-5; size: many; D: TRBD2; V: TRBV6-1; CDR3: CASSAQPLSGNLAFF; DNA: TGTGCCAGCAGTGCCCAGCCATTAAGCGGGAACCTTGCCTTCTTC
J: TRBJ2-1; size: NA; D: NA; V: TRBV29-1; CDR3: CSARAGEGNEQFF; DNA: TGCAGCGCCCGAGCTGGAGAAGGTAATGAGCAGTTCTTC
J: TRBJ2-1; size: NA; D: NA; V: TRBV27; CDR3: CASSQGRYVGQFF; DNA: TGTGCCAGCTCACAGGGAAGATACGTCGGGCAGTTCTTC